This TCR beta chain originates from a study of CD8 T cells in Susac syndrome. Roughly 0.45 to 1 ug RNA was reverse transcribed with random hexamers. TCRdb processed the immunoSEQ multiplex PCR reads anew with MiXCR; each CDR3 protein has one entry. Among about 400,000 distinct CDR3 sequences listed, more than 80% were seen once. TEMRA cells were FACS-enriched and CD8+ and CD4+ T cells negatively isolated. This CDR3 has 14 residues. The V gene's germline CDR1 is GTSNPN and CDR2 SVGIG (reference sequence). V shed 3 bases and J shed 0 bases, with 12 bases lying between them. Sequenced input: CD8+ T cells from PBMCs. The rearrangement uses TRBV30 and TRBJ2-7, with unresolved D. The sequence was obtained from a human donor with multiple sclerosis. The DNA of the CDR3 is TGTGCCTGGAGATCCACCGCGAGCTCCTACGAGCAGTACTTC. It is translated as CAWRSTASSYEQYF.